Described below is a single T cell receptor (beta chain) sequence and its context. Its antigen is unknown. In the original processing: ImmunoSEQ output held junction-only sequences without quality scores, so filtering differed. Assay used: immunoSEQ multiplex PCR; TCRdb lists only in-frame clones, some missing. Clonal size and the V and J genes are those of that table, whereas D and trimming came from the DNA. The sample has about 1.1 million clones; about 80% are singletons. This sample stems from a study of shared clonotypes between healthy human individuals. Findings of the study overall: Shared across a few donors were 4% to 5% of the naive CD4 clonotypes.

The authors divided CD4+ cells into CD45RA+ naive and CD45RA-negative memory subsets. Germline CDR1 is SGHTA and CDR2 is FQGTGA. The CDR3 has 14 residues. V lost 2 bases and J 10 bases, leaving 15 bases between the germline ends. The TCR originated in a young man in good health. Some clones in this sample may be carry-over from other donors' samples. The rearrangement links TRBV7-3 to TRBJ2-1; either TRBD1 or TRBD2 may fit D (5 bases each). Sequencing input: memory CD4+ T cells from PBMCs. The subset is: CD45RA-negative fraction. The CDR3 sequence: CASSLARETAEQFF. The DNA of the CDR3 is TGTGCCAGCAGCTTAGCCAGGGAGACGGCCGAGCAGTTCTTC.